These T cell receptor beta chains were read from a single sample in a study of early T cells in non-severe SARS-CoV-2 infection. TCRdb independently ran MiXCR on the 5' RACE reads; one entry per CDR3 protein. The data contain 30,000 or so distinct CDR3 sequences, about 7% of them seen just once; the ten biggest clones take up roughly 4%. Specimen: whole blood. The source of these receptors is an adult who was a healthcare worker with PCR-confirmed SARS-CoV-2 infection or an uninfected control (not recorded which). CDR3s include the opening cysteine and the closing phenylalanine or tryptophan. The order of the fields is D gene, J gene, V gene, clone size, CDR3 length, CDR3 DNA, CDR3 protein. A D gene is named only where the DNA matches it firmly. The size entry is marked missing in some rows and otherwise reads once, few, many or a size class.

>-|TRBJ2-5|TRBV20-1|many|13
TGCAGTGCTAGAGGAACTAGGCAAGAGACCCAGTACTTC
CSARGTRQETQYF
>-|TRBJ2-7|TRBV4-1|many|14
TGCGCCAGCAGCCAAGAAGTCGACCCCTACGAGCAGTACTTC
CASSQEVDPYEQYF
>-|TRBJ2-1|TRBV9|many|13
TGTGCCAGCAGCCCCCGGGATCGCGATGAGCAGTTCTTC
CASSPRDRDEQFF
>-|TRBJ2-1|TRBV3-1|many|14
TGTGCCAGCAGCCATCCAAACTGGGGCCATGAGCAGTTCTTC
CASSHPNWGHEQFF
>-|TRBJ2-5|TRBV12-3/TRBV12-4|many|13
TGTGCCAGCAGTTTGACTCGAGGAGAGACCCAGTACTTC
CASSLTRGETQYF
>TRBD1|TRBJ1-5|TRBV20-1|many|14
TGCAGTGCCCGCCACGGACAGGGTCATCAGCCCCAGCATTTT
CSARHGQGHQPQHF
>-|TRBJ2-7|TRBV20-1|many|14
TGCAGTGCAACCACGGACCCAAATCTACAAGGGCAGTACTTC
CSATTDPNLQGQYF
>TRBD2|TRBJ2-1|TRBV5-6|many|17
TGTGCCAGCAGCTTGAGGGCTAGCGGGAGGGCCCCCAATGAGCAGTTCTTC
CASSLRASGRAPNEQFF
>TRBD1|TRBJ2-5|TRBV12-3/TRBV12-4|many|15
TGTGCCAGCAGTTTAAGTGGGACAGGGAAAGAGACCCAGTACTTC
CASSLSGTGKETQYF
>-|TRBJ2-5|TRBV27|many|11
TGTGCCAGCAGTTTATGGGGGACCCAGTACTTC
CASSLWGTQYF
>-|TRBJ2-3|TRBV18|many|12
TGTGCCAGCTCAACAATAGGGGATACGCAGTATTTT
CASSTIGDTQYF
>-|TRBJ2-7|TRBV10-3|few|14
TGTGCCATCAGTGAACCAGGGGTCGGCTACGAGCAGTACTTC
CAISEPGVGYEQYF
>-|TRBJ2-2|TRBV11-2|many|16
TGTGCCAGCAGCTTAGTAGGGAGTCCTAACACCGGGGAGCTGTTTTTT
CASSLVGSPNTGELFF
>-|TRBJ2-1|TRBV6-4|medium-sized|15
TGTGCCAGCAGTGACTCAGCGGGCTCCTACAATGAGCAGTTCTTC
CASSDSAGSYNEQFF
>-|TRBJ2-2|TRBV15|-|14
TGTGCCACCAGCGCTTTACCGATTGCGGGGGAGCTGTTTTTT
CATSALPIAGELFF
>TRBD2|TRBJ2-5|TRBV11-2|-|11
TGTGCCAGCTCGGGGGGGGAGACCCAGTACTTC
CASSGGETQYF
>-|TRBJ2-7|TRBV20-1|-|14
TGCAGTAGTGTGAGGGGAGACACCCCCTACGAGCAGTACTTC
CSSVRGDTPYEQYF
>-|TRBJ2-7|TRBV27|many|14
TGTGCCAGCAGTTCCGCCGGGACTTCTTACGAGCAGTACTTC
CASSSAGTSYEQYF
>-|TRBJ2-3|TRBV30|-|12
TGTGCCTGGACCTTTTCGGGAGATACGCAGTATTTT
CAWTFSGDTQYF
>-|TRBJ2-5|TRBV11-3|many|15
TGTGCCAGCAGCCGAGGAGGACAGAAGAAAGAGACCCAGTACTTC
CASSRGGQKKETQYF
>-|TRBJ1-4|TRBV4-1|few|12
TGCGCCAGCAGCTTCGGAGGGGAAAAACTGTTTTTT
CASSFGGEKLFF
>-|TRBJ2-1|TRBV5-1|-|14
TGCGCCAGCAGCTTTGGAGAGGGGTACGATGAGCAGTTCTTC
CASSFGEGYDEQFF
>TRBD2|TRBJ2-1|TRBV20-1|many|15
TGCAGTGCTAGAGATCTGGCGGGAGTAGACAATGAGCAGTTCTTC
CSARDLAGVDNEQFF
>TRBD1|TRBJ2-7|TRBV20-1|many|13
TGCAGTGCTGGGGGCAGGGGGCTGAACGAGCAGTACTTC
CSAGGRGLNEQYF